The next 15 T cell receptor beta chains were all read from a single sample in a study of blood T cell repertoires in COVID-19. Measured with immunoSEQ multiplex PCR; TCRdb has only the in-frame clones, and not every one. The sample lists 300,000 or so clones, 90% seen once, with 2% to 3% in the top ten. Sequencing was carried out using PBMCs or T cells enriched from blood (not recorded which). Source of these receptors: a man aged 60 to 75 who had recovered from COVID-19.

The chain uses TRBV5-6 and TRBJ1-1, with TRBD1 matching over 9 bases. The CDR3 consists of 18 residues. V lost 1 base to trimming and J lost 1 base; unmatched junction nucleotides: 11. Germline values: CDR1 SGHDT, CDR2 YYEEEE. The CDR3 bases are TGTGCCAGCAGCTTGAAATGGGCCGGGACAGGGAAGAACACTGAAGCTTTCTTT. Protein sequence: CASSLKWAGTGKNTEAFF.

V gene TRBV7-9 combines with J gene TRBJ1-2; D gene ambiguous. Per germline, CDR1 SEHNR and CDR2 FQNEAQ (reference sequence). This CDR3 spans 12 amino acids. The V end lost 5 bases, the J end lost 6 bases, and 10 bases lay between the germline ends. CDR3 residues: CASSRSVDGYTF. The DNA of the CDR3 is TGTGCCAGCAGCCGATCGGTGGATGGCTACACCTTC.

The gene calls are TRBV23-1 and TRBJ1-1; no clear D gene. TRBV23-1 is known as an ORF, though its function is uncertain. The CDR3 has 17 amino acids. The germline V and J ends were trimmed by 4 bases and 6 bases, with 24 bases remaining between them. This chain's CDR3 is CASSPCPLRIAMAEAFF. The CDR3 region has the DNA TGCGCCAGCAGTCCTTGCCCGCTCAGGATCGCGATGGCTGAAGCTTTCTTT.

This clone was recorded once. J is TRBJ2-3 and V is TRBV9; 9 bases match TRBD1. This CDR3 comprises 16 residues. CDR1 SGDLS and CDR2 YYNGEE come from the germline V gene. V lost 3 bases, J lost 3 bases, and 8 bases stayed unmatched. The DNA of the CDR3 is TGTGCCAGCAGCGCTGGGACAGGGCACATGACAGATACGCAGTATTTT. The encoded protein is CASSAGTGHMTDTQYF.

This clone was observed a single time. The chain couples TRBV9 to TRBJ2-4, with 10 positions matching TRBD1. This CDR3 is 18 amino acids long. The V gene end was trimmed by 3 bases and the J gene end by 0 bases; junction bases not matched to a gene: 9. The germline CDR1 and CDR2 sequences are SGDLS and YYNGEE. DNA for the CDR3: TGTGCCAGCAGCGCAGGACAGGGGGTTCTACTAGCCAAAAACATTCAGTACTTC. It yields the protein CASSAGQGVLLAKNIQYF.

The rearrangement joins TRBV5-5 to TRBJ1-2, with 7 bases fitting TRBD1. This CDR3 has 15 residues. CDR1 is SGHKS, CDR2 YYEKEE, per germline (reference sequence). Trimming at V came to 1 base and at J to 8 bases, leaving 11 bases not matched to a gene. CDR3 coding DNA: TGTGCCAGCAGCTTGACCCCAGGGGACAGTGGAGGCTACACCTTC. The encoded protein is CASSLTPGDSGGYTF.

CDR3 in DNA: TGTGCCATCAGGAAGGACAGGGTAGCTGAAGCTTTCTTT. Its translation is CAIRKDRVAEAFF. The chain has TRBV10-3 and TRBJ1-1; 8 nucleotides match TRBD1. Germline V gives CDR1 ENHRY, CDR2 SYGVKD. The V and J ends lost 6 bases and 6 bases, in that order; junction bases with no gene match: 6. This CDR3 has 13 amino acids.

V is TRBV24-1 and J is TRBJ2-1; possible D gene TRBD1, 7 bases. V was trimmed by 7 bases and J by 6 bases, leaving 12 bases between them. CDR1 is KGHDR and CDR2 is SFDVKD in the germline V gene. The CDR3 totals 13 residues. DNA for the CDR3: TGTGCCACCAGCCAGGGGGGATTCAATGAGCAGTTCTTC. It encodes CATSQGGFNEQFF.

Comment on this clone: The junction does not match germline at one end; this may be a read error. The CDR3 bases are TGTGCCAGCAGCCTAGCCGTCCACGAGCAGTACTTC. It yields the protein CASSLAVHEQYF. The rearrangement uses TRBV7-9 and TRBJ2-7; tentatively, D is TRBD2 (5 bases). This CDR3 comprises 12 residues. From germline, CDR1 is SEHNR and CDR2 FQNEAQ (reference sequence).

This chain connects TRBV20-1 to TRBJ1-1; D perhaps matches TRBD1 (6 bases). Trimming took off 4 bases at V and 11 bases at J, with 11 bases between the two ends. CDR3 size: 10 residues. Germline lookup yields CDR1 DFQATT and CDR2 SNEGSKA (reference sequence). The CDR3 nucleotides read TGCAGTGCTAACCAGGGGCTGGCTTTCTTT. Residues: CSANQGLAFF.

The rearrangement joins TRBV12-3 or TRBV12-4 to TRBJ1-1, with unresolved D. V was clipped by 1 base and J by 1 base, with 4 bases between them. The CDR3 is 13 residues long. The CDR3 nucleotides are TGTGCCAGCAGTTTAGACGGGAACACTGAAGCTTTCTTT. This gives the protein CASSLDGNTEAFF.

J is TRBJ2-4 and V is TRBV13; the D is unclear. The V and J ends lost 5 bases and 0 bases respectively, with 11 bases between them. CDR3 length: 15 residues. Germline lookup yields CDR1 PRHDT and CDR2 FYEKMQ (reference sequence). DNA for the CDR3: TGTGCCAGCAGCCAACGACATATAGCCAAAAACATTCAGTACTTC. Encoded protein: CASSQRHIAKNIQYF.

This rearrangement joins TRBV28 to TRBJ1-3, with D possibly TRBD1 on 5 matching bases. The CDR3 is 16 amino acids. The V gene lost 2 bases and the J gene lost 1 base, with 12 bases spanning the gap. Germline V gives CDR1 MDHEN, CDR2 SYDVKM. CDR3 nucleotides: TGTGCCAGCAGTTTAGGCGGGGGTCATTCTGGAAACACCATATATTTT. This translates into CASSLGGGHSGNTIYF.

The chain couples TRBV19 to TRBJ1-1; D perhaps matches TRBD1 (5 bases). V was clipped by 5 bases and J by 1 base, with 11 bases between them. Germline lookup yields CDR1 LNHDA and CDR2 SQIVND (reference sequence). The length of the CDR3 is 14 residues. CDR3 region: CASSAGHTNTEAFF. In DNA form, the CDR3 reads TGTGCCAGTAGTGCCGGACATACGAACACTGAAGCTTTCTTT. Complete variable domain (other parts from reference TRBV19 and TRBJ1-1): DGGITQSPKYLFRKEGQNVTLSCEQNLNHDAMYWYRQDPGQGLRLIYYSQIVNDFQKGDIAEGYSVSREKKESFPLTVTSAQKNPTAFYLCASSAGHTNTEAFFGQGTRLTVV.

CDR3 DNA sequence: TGCAGCGGGGGCGGGGGCTCCGCTGGTGAGCAGTTCTTC. It is translated as CSGGGGSAGEQFF. The J gene is TRBJ2-1, the V gene TRBV29-1, with D tentatively TRBD2 (7 bases). V was pared by 7 bases and J by 9 bases, with 19 bases between. The length of the CDR3 is 13 residues. Germline-derived CDR1 and CDR2 are SQVTM and ANQGSEA.